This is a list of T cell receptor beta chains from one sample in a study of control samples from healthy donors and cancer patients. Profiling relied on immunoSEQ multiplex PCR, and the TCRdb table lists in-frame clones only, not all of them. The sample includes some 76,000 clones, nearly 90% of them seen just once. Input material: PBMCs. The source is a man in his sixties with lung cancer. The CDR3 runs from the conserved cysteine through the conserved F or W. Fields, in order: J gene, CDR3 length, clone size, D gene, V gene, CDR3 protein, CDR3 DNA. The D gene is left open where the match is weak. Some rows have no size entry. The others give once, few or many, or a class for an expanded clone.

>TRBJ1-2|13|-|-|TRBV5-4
CASSFMANYGYTF
TGTGCCAGCAGCTTTATGGCTAACTATGGCTACACCTTC
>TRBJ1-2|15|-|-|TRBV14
CASSQKYTGNYGYTF
TGTGCCAGCAGCCAAAAATATACAGGGAACTATGGCTACACCTTC
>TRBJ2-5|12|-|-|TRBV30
CAWSITGETQYF
TGTGCCTGGAGTATAACGGGAGAGACCCAGTACTTC
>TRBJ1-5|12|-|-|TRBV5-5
CASSLVSEPQHF
TGTGCCAGCAGCTTGGTATCGGAGCCCCAGCATTTT
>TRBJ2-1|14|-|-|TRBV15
CATSRDIQNNEQFF
TGTGCCACCAGCAGAGATATCCAGAACAATGAGCAGTTCTTC
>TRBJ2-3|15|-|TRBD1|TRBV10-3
CAITPGQGVTDTQYF
TGTGCCATCACTCCGGGACAGGGGGTGACAGATACGCAGTATTTT
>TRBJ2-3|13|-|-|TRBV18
CASSPGFGDTQYF
TGTGCCAGCTCACCGGGGTTTGGAGATACGCAGTATTTT
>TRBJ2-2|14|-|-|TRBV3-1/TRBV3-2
CASSQGIRPGELFF
TGTGCCAGCAGCCAAGGGATTCGTCCCGGGGAGCTGTTTTTT
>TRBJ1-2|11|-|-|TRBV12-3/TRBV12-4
CASSLRGHLTF
TGTGCCAGCAGTTTACGAGGCCACCTCACCTTC
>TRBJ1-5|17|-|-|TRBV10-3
CAISESSGKQANQPQHF
TGTGCCATCAGTGAGTCAAGTGGAAAACAGGCAAATCAGCCCCAGCATTTT
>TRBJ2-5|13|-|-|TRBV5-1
CASSLGSQETQYF
TGCGCCAGCAGCTTAGGGTCCCAAGAGACCCAGTACTTC
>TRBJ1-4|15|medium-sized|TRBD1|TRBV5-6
CASSLGWTGHEKLFF
TGTGCCAGCAGCTTGGGCTGGACAGGGCATGAAAAACTGTTTTTT
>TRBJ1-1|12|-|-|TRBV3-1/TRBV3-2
CASSHSGGEAFF
TGTGCCAGCAGCCATTCGGGGGGGGAGGCTTTCTTT
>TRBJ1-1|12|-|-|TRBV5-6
CASSLVGGEAFF
TGTGCCAGCAGCTTGGTGGGCGGTGAAGCTTTCTTT
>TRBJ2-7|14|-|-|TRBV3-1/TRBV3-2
CASSQVGYPYEQYF
TGTGCCAGCAGCCAAGTCGGTTACCCCTACGAGCAGTACTTC
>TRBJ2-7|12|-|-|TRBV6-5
CASSPGPQRQYF
TGTGCCAGCAGCCCCGGACCTCAGAGGCAGTACTTC
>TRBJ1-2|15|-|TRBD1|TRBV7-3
CASSPGQGAFHGYTF
TGTGCCAGCAGCCCAGGACAGGGAGCCTTCCATGGCTACACCTTC
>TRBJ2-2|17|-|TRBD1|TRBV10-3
CAISDTRGTENTGELFF
TGTGCCATCAGTGATACCAGGGGGACGGAGAACACCGGGGAGCTGTTTTTT
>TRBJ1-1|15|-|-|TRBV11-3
CASSSSLPPNTEAFF
TGTGCCAGCAGCTCGTCCTTACCTCCGAACACTGAAGCTTTCTTT
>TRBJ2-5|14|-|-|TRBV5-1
CASSFFGQQETQYF
TGCGCCAGCAGCTTTTTCGGACAGCAAGAGACCCAGTACTTC
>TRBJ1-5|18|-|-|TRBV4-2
CASSQDSGGDPREKPQHF
TGTGCCAGCAGCCAAGATAGCGGAGGGGACCCCAGAGAAAAGCCCCAGCATTTT
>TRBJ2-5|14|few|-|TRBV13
CASSSDSGAETQYF
TGTGCCAGCAGCTCCGACTCTGGTGCAGAGACCCAGTACTTC
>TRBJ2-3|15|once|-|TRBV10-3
CATLNGVSSTDTQYF
TGTGCCACCCTTAATGGGGTCTCTAGCACAGATACGCAGTATTTT
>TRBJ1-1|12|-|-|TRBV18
CASSPDTTQAFF
TGTGCCAGCTCACCGGATACAACCCAAGCTTTCTTT
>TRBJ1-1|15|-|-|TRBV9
CASSPGREWSTEAFF
TGTGCCAGCAGCCCCGGTCGGGAGTGGAGCACTGAAGCTTTCTTT
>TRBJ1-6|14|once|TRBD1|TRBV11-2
CASSEGQGGSPLHF
TGTGCCAGCAGCGAGGGACAGGGTGGGTCACCCCTCCACTTT
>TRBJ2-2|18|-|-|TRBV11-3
CASSFLLVQASNTGELFF
TGTGCCAGCAGCTTCCTTCTCGTACAGGCATCGAACACCGGGGAGCTGTTTTTT
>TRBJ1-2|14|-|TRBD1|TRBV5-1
CASSPGQGSYGYTF
TGCGCCAGCAGCCCGGGACAGGGAAGCTATGGCTACACCTTC
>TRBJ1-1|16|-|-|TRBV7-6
CASSLGTTRTNTEAFF
TGTGCCAGCAGCTTGGGGACGACACGGACAAACACTGAAGCTTTCTTT
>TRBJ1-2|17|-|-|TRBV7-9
CASSLGSAEEVWYGYTF
TGTGCCAGCAGCTTAGGTTCAGCCGAAGAAGTTTGGTATGGCTACACCTTC
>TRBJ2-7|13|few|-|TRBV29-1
CSVEDRDRYEQYF
TGCAGCGTTGAAGACAGGGATCGGTACGAGCAGTACTTC
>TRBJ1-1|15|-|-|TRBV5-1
CASSSGAAQNTEAFF
TGCGCCAGCAGCTCCGGGGCAGCTCAGAACACTGAAGCTTTCTTT
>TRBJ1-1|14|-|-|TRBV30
CAWSGKGGDTEAFF
TGTGCCTGGAGTGGCAAGGGGGGGGACACTGAAGCTTTCTTT
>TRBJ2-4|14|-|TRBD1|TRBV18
CASSISETQGARDF
TGTGCCAGCTCAATATCCGAAACACAGGGGGCGAGGGACTTC
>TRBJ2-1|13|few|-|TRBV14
CASSPYFNNEQFF
TGTGCCAGCAGCCCCTATTTTAACAATGAGCAGTTCTTC
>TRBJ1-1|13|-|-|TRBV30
CAWTNAGNTEAFF
TGTGCCTGGACGAACGCAGGGAACACTGAAGCTTTCTTT
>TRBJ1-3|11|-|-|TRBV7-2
CASSLRDTIYF
TGTGCCAGCAGCTTAAGGGACACCATATATTTT
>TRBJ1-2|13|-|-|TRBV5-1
CASSRTVNYGYTF
TGCGCCAGCAGCCGGACAGTGAACTATGGCTACACCTTC
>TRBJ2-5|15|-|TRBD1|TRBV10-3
CAIKATGQGRETQYF
TGTGCCATCAAGGCAACAGGACAGGGTCGAGAGACCCAGTACTTC
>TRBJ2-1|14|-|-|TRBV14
CASSQALVGNEQFF
TGTGCCAGCAGCCAAGCCTTGGTGGGCAATGAGCAGTTCTTC
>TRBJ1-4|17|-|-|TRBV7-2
CASSLRVGQPLNEKLFF
TGTGCCAGCAGCTTAAGGGTTGGGCAGCCGCTTAATGAAAAACTGTTTTTT
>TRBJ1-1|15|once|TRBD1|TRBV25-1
CASSHLGQINTEAFF
TGTGCCAGCAGTCACCTGGGACAGATAAACACTGAAGCTTTCTTT
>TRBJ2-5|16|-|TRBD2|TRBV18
CASSPPLAGLQETQYF
TGTGCCAGCTCACCACCCCTAGCGGGGTTGCAAGAGACCCAGTACTTC
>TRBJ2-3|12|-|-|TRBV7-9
CASSALPDTQYF
TGTGCCAGCAGCGCCTTGCCGGATACGCAGTATTTT
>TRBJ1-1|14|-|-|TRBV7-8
CASRGSNGGTEAFF
TGTGCCAGCAGGGGTTCGAATGGGGGTACCGAAGCTTTCTTT
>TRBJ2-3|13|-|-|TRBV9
CASSEGTTDTQYF
TGTGCCAGCAGCGAGGGGACCACAGATACGCAGTATTTT
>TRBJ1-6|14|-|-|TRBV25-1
CASRTGHYNSPLHF
TGTGCCAGCAGGACGGGACATTATAATTCACCCCTCCACTTT
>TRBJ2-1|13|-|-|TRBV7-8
CASSLASVNEQFF
TGTGCCAGCAGCTTAGCGTCGGTTAATGAGCAGTTCTTC
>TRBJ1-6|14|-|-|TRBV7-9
CASTTTLGGSPLHF
TGTGCCAGCACCACTACCCTGGGGGGCTCACCCCTCCACTTT
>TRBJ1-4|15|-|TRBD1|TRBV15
CATTGRRDRGEKLFF
TGTGCCACCACCGGTAGACGGGACAGGGGAGAAAAACTGTTTTTT
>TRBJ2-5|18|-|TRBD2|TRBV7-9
CASSLGQTSGGYQETQYF
TGTGCCAGCAGCTTAGGCCAGACTAGCGGGGGATATCAAGAGACCCAGTACTTC
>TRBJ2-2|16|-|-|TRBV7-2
CASSWRGHSNTGELFF
TGTGCCAGCAGCTGGAGGGGGCACTCGAACACCGGGGAGCTGTTTTTT
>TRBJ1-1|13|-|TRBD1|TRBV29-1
CSVDRQGNTEAFF
TGCAGCGTAGACCGACAGGGGAACACTGAAGCTTTCTTT
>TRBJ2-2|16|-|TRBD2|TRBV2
CASSSTSGVNTGELFF
TGTGCCAGCAGTTCGACTAGCGGGGTAAACACCGGGGAGCTGTTTTTT
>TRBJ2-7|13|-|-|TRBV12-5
CASGFMSSYEQYF
TGTGCTAGTGGTTTCATGTCTTCCTACGAGCAGTACTTC